This T cell receptor (beta chain) comes out of a study of breast tumors, draining lymph nodes, adjacent tissues. TCRdb re-analysed the multiplex PCR reads in MiXCR, keeping a single row per CDR3 protein. Of about 180,000 distinct CDR3 sequences in the sample, around a third were seen once. The V and J ends lost 5 bases and 0 bases, in that order; junction bases with no gene match: 9. Germline V gives CDR1 DFQATT, CDR2 SNEGSKA (reference sequence). This CDR3 is 15 amino acids long. This clonotype occurred many times. Its antigen remains unknown. Whole-study findings and limits: Luminal-like breast cancer showed significantly greater tumor-nontumor repertoire similarity than basal-like breast cancer did. Data only fit, rather than demonstrated, lymph node origin of most tumor T cells. Tumor TCR diversity was below lymph nodes but above nontumor tissue.

Samples came from axillary lymph nodes draining the breast cancer. The J gene is TRBJ1-2, the V gene TRBV20-1; 7 bases are shared with TRBD1. The sequence was collected from a female donor with breast cancer. Some clones in this sample may be carry-over from other donors' samples. The sequenced sample was axillary lymph node tissue. CDR3 protein: CSAVLPGTANYGYTF. CDR3 nucleotides: TGCAGTGCTGTCCTACCCGGGACAGCTAACTATGGCTACACCTTC.